Shown below are 7 T cell receptor beta chains from a single sample sequenced in a study of cytomegalovirus exposure and HLA in healthy donors. Use of 60 Vbeta and 13 Jbeta primers characterized the PCR. Sequenced by immunoSEQ multiplex PCR; TCRdb stores in-frame clones only, minus some. Of 150,000 to 200,000 clones listed, around 78% are singletons. Sequenced sample: PBMCs. These receptors all come from a woman in her 40s in good health and CMV-seronegative.

The chain carries TRBV5-6 and TRBJ1-2; TRBD1 is a possible D gene (5 bases). Germline-derived CDR1 and CDR2 are SGHDT and YYEEEE. The CDR3 length is 14 residues. Trimming took off 0 bases at V and 7 bases at J, with 13 bases between the two ends. The CDR3 sequence is CASSLADSDFGYTF. The CDR3 coding sequence is TGTGCCAGCAGCTTGGCCGACAGCGACTTTGGCTACACCTTC.

This chain connects TRBV6-4 to TRBJ2-4, with 8 bases matching TRBD2. The CDR3 runs to 15 residues. The V gene end was trimmed by 0 bases and the J gene end by 8 bases; junction bases not matched to a gene: 6. Germline lookup yields CDR1 MRHNA and CDR2 SNTAGT. The CDR3 region is CASSDSTGGPDIQYF. Written as DNA, the CDR3 is TGTGCCAGCAGTGACTCAACGGGGGGGCCCGACATTCAGTACTTC.

This clone turned up a few times. The gene calls are TRBV2 and TRBJ2-3; TRBD2 might be the D (5 bases). This CDR3 comprises 15 residues. CDR1 SNHLY and CDR2 FYNNEI come from the germline V gene. Trimming pared 11 bases from V and 2 bases from J, leaving 20 bases between. The DNA of the CDR3 is TGTGCCGGATCCGGAAGACGGGGAGTCACAGATACGCAGTATTTT. This codes for CAGSGRRGVTDTQYF.

The chain links TRBV5-1 to TRBJ2-7; TRBD2 matches at 8 bases. Per germline, CDR1 SGHRS and CDR2 YFSETQ. The CDR3 is 15 amino acids. The J segment lost 6 bases and the V segment lost 3 bases, leaving 11 bases of the junction unmatched. The CDR3 protein is CASSSLGGGTGEQYF. As DNA, the CDR3 is TGCGCCAGCAGCTCTCTGGGCGGGGGGACCGGCGAGCAGTACTTC.

The V gene is TRBV4-1, the J gene TRBJ2-7; weak D call: TRBD1 (6 bases). Looked up from germline, CDR1 is MGHRA and CDR2 is YSYEKL. The germline V and J ends were trimmed by 4 bases and 3 bases, with 7 bases remaining between them. The CDR3 consists of 12 residues. Written as DNA, the CDR3 is TGCGCCAGCAGCCCGGACAGCTACGAGCAGTACTTC. It is translated as CASSPDSYEQYF.

The chain recombines TRBV5-1 with TRBJ2-7; maybe TRBD2 (5 bases). Germline CDR1 and CDR2: SGHRS and YFSETQ. V was clipped by 0 bases and J by 4 bases, with 11 bases between them. The CDR3 is made up of 14 amino acids. The CDR3 DNA reads as TGCGCCAGCAGCTTGGATCCACGGGAATACGAGCAGTACTTC. Amino acids: CASSLDPREYEQYF.

This clone was detected only once. The J gene is TRBJ2-2, the V gene TRBV14; 8 bases map to TRBD1. The V segment lost 4 bases and the J segment 5 bases; nucleotides outside the gene matches: 6. The V gene's germline CDR1 is SGHDN and CDR2 FVKESK. CDR3 length: 15 amino acids. In DNA, the CDR3 is TGTGCCAGCAGCCGAGGACAGGGCCGGACCGGGGAGCTGTTTTTT. The encoded protein is CASSRGQGRTGELFF.